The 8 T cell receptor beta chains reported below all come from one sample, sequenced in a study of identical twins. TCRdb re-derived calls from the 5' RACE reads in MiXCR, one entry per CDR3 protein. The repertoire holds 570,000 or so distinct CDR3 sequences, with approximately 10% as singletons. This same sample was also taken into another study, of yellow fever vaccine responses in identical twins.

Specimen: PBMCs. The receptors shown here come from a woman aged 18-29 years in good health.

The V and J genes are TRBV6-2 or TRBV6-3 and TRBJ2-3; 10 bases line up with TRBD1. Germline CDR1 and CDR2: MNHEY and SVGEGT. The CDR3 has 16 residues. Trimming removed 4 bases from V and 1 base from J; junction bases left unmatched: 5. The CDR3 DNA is TGTGCCAGCAGTTTGACAGGGGGCGTTGGCACAGATACGCAGTATTTT. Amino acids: CASSLTGGVGTDTQYF.

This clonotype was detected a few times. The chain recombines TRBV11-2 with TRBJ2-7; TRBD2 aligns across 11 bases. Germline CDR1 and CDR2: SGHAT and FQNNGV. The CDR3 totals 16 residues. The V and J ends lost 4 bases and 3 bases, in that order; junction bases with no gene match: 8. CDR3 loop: CASSSELAGVSYEQYF. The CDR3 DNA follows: TGTGCCAGCAGCTCCGAACTAGCGGGGGTGAGCTACGAGCAGTACTTC.

CDR3 loop: CSADRGSGEQYF. The CDR3 DNA is TGCAGTGCGGACAGGGGTTCTGGCGAGCAGTACTTC. The rearrangement uses TRBV20-1 and TRBJ2-7; TRBD1 aligns across 9 bases. The V and J ends lost 6 bases and 6 bases, in that order; junction bases with no gene match: 6. Per germline, CDR1 DFQATT and CDR2 SNEGSKA (reference sequence). There are 12 residues in the CDR3.

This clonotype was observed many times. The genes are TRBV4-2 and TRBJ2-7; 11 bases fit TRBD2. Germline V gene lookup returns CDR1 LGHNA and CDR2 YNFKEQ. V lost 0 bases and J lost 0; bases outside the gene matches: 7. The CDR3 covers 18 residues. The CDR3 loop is CASSQEVRTSGFSYEQYF. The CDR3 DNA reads TGTGCCAGCAGCCAAGAAGTACGGACTAGCGGGTTCTCCTACGAGCAGTACTTC.

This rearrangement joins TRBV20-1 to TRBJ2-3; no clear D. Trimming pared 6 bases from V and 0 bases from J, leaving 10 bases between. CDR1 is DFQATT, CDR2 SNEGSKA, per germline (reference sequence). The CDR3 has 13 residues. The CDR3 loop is CSATGGSTDTQYF. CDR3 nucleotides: TGCAGTGCCACCGGTGGTAGCACAGATACGCAGTATTTT.

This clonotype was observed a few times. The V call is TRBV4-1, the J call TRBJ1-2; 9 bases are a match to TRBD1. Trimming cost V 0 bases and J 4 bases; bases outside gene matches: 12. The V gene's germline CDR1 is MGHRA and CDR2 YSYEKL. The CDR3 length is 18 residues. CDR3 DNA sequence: TGCGCCAGCAGCCAAGAGGTACAGGGGGCCCGCGTCGGCTATGGCTACACCTTC. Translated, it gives CASSQEVQGARVGYGYTF.

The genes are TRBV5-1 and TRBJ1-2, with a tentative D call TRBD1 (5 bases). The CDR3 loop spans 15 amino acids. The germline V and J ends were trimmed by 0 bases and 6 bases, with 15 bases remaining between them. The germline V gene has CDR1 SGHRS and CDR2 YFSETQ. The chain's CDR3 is CASSLAAQGFDGYTF. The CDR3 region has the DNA TGCGCCAGCAGCTTGGCCGCTCAGGGTTTCGATGGCTACACCTTC.

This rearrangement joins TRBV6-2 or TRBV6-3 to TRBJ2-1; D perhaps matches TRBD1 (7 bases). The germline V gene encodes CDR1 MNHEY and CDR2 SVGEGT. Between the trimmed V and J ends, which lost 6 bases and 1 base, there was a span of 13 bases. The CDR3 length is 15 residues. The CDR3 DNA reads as TGTGCCAGCAGAGGGGGCGGGACTTCCTACAATGAGCAGTTCTTC. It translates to CASRGGGTSYNEQFF.